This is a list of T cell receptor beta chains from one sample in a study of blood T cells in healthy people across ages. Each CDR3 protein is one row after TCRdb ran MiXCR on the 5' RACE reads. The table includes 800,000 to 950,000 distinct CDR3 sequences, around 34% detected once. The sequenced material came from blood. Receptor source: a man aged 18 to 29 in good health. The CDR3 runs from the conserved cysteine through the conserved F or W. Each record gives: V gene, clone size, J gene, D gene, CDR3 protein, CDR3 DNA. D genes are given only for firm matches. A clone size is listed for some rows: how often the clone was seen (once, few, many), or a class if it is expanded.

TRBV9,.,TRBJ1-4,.,CASSPYSGTNEKLFF,TGTGCCAGCAGCCCTTACTCCGGGACTAATGAAAAACTGTTTTTT
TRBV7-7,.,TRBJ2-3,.,CASSRRGGVSDTQYF,TGTGCCAGCAGCAGGAGGGGGGGGGTATCCGATACGCAGTATTTT
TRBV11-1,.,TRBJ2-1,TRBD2,CASSFGEAGGNEQFF,TGTGCCAGCAGTTTCGGAGAAGCGGGGGGTAATGAGCAGTTCTTC
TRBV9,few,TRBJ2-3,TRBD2,CASSVDPAGGLRTDTQYF,TGTGCCAGCAGCGTAGACCCAGCGGGGGGTCTTCGCACAGATACGCAGTATTTT
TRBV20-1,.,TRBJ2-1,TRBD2,CSARDGASGVYNEQFF,TGCAGTGCTAGAGACGGGGCTAGCGGGGTATACAATGAGCAGTTCTTC
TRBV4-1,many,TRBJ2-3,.,CASSQEGLEGTDTQYF,TGCGCCAGCAGCCAGGAGGGACTGGAAGGAACAGATACGCAGTATTTT
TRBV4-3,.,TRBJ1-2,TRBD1,CASSQGSGQGHGYTF,TGCGCCAGCAGCCAAGGATCAGGACAGGGACACGGCTACACCTTC
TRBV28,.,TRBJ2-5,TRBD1,CVSSLGDSTQETQYF,TGTGTCAGCAGTTTAGGGGACAGCACACAAGAGACCCAGTACTTC
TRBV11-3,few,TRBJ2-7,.,CASSLDHGGLYEQYF,TGTGCCAGCAGCTTAGATCATGGGGGTCTCTACGAGCAGTACTTC
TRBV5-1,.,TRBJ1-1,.,CASNPTGRNTEAFF,TGCGCCAGCAACCCGACCGGGCGGAACACTGAAGCTTTCTTT
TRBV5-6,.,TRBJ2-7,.,CASNLGYEQYF,TGTGCCAGCAACTTGGGGTACGAGCAGTACTTC
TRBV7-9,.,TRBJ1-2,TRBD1,CASSEGTGESYTF,TGTGCCAGCAGCGAGGGGACAGGGGAGAGCTACACCTTC
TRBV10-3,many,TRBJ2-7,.,CAISEGGWAGEQYF,TGTGCCATCAGTGAGGGAGGGTGGGCCGGCGAGCAGTACTTC
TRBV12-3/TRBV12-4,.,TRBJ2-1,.,CASRGIPTFNEQFF,TGTGCCAGCAGAGGGATCCCAACTTTCAATGAGCAGTTCTTC
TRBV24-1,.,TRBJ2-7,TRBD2,CATSDSGTRYEQYF,TGTGCCACCAGTGATTCCGGGACTAGATATGAGCAGTACTTC
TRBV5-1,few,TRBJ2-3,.,CASSPGDYVGTDTQYF,TGCGCCAGCAGCCCCGGAGACTACGTGGGCACAGATACGCAGTATTTT
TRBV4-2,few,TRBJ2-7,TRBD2,CASTGTSGISSYNEQYF,TGTGCCAGTACCGGGACTAGCGGGATTTCCTCCTACAATGAGCAGTACTTC
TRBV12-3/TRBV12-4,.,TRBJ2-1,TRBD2,CASRAGADSYNEQFF,TGTGCCAGCAGGGCGGGAGCGGACTCCTACAATGAGCAGTTCTTC
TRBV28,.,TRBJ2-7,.,CASSSRVRGPEQYF,TGTGCCAGCAGTTCCCGAGTACGAGGGCCCGAGCAGTACTTC
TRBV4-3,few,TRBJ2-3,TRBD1,CASSQGQGNTDTQYF,TGCGCCAGCAGCCAAGGACAGGGAAACACAGATACGCAGTATTTT
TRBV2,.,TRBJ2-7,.,CASSEEEVGGSSYEQYF,TGTGCCAGCAGTGAAGAAGAGGTGGGGGGAAGCTCCTACGAGCAGTACTTC
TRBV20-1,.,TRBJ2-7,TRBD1,CSAISPRDRVGEQYF,TGCAGTGCAATTTCCCCCCGGGACAGGGTAGGCGAGCAGTACTTC
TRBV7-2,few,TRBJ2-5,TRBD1,CASSLSRDRVEQETQYF,TGTGCCAGCAGCTTGTCGAGAGACAGGGTCGAGCAAGAGACCCAGTACTTC
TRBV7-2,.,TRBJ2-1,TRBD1,CASSSGQGARYNEQFF,TGTGCCAGCAGCAGCGGACAGGGGGCGCGTTACAATGAGCAGTTCTTC
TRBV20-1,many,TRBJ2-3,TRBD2,CSARKLAGGDTSTDTQYF,TGCAGTGCTAGAAAACTAGCGGGGGGCGATACTAGCACAGATACCCAGTATTTT